This T cell receptor beta chain originates from a study of T-cell memory formation after mild COVID-19. From 5'RACE with constant-segment primers came TCR alpha and TCR beta cDNA libraries that carried sample barcodes and UMIs. TCRdb re-analysed the 5' RACE reads in MiXCR, keeping a single row per CDR3 protein. The table includes under 600,000 distinct CDR3 sequences, roughly a fifth detected once. Sample: PBMCs or a T cell subset sorted from them (not recorded which). The receptor's source is an adult woman who had mild COVID-19 (a few samples of this study predate the infection). Cell type and time point are not known.

The CDR3 protein is CATSRGQGAGYSPLHF. CDR3 in DNA: TGTGCCACCAGCAGAGGACAGGGGGCAGGTTATTCACCCCTCCACTTT. The gene calls are TRBV15 and TRBJ1-6; 10 positions agree with TRBD1. V gave up 1 base and J gave up 8 bases; unmatched junction bases: 5. This CDR3 is built from 16 residues. Germline V gene sequence: CDR1 LNHNV, CDR2 YYDKDF (reference sequence).